These T cell receptor beta chains were read from a single sample in a study of T cells in Graves' hyperthyroidism and ophthalmopathy. Each CDR3 protein gets one entry after TCRdb re-called the multiplex PCR reads with MiXCR. The sample includes 140,000 or so distinct CDR3 sequences, approximately 20% of them seen just once. The specimen was blood. Source of these receptors: a woman aged 45-65 years with Graves' hyperthyroidism that later progressed to Graves' ophthalmopathy. Each CDR3 is given with its conserved first and last residue. A D gene is named only where the DNA matches it firmly. Clone sizes are given selectively: once, few, many, or a class where the clone is expanded.

CDR3	DNA	size	D	V	J
CASSPLLVTDTQYF	TGTGCCAGCAGTCCATTACTAGTAACAGATACGCAGTATTTT	NA	NA	TRBV2	TRBJ2-3
CASSVTTSGGNNEQFF	TGTGCCAGCAGCGTTACTACTAGTGGGGGAAACAATGAGCAGTTCTTC	many	NA	TRBV5-6	TRBJ2-1
CASSPRGGQGINEQFF	TGTGCCAGCAGTCCACGCGGGGGACAGGGGATCAATGAGCAGTTCTTC	many	TRBD1	TRBV12-3/TRBV12-4	TRBJ2-1
CASSPGRREADTEAFF	TGTGCCAGCAGTCCCGGACGGAGGGAGGCCGACACTGAAGCTTTCTTT	NA	NA	TRBV6-1	TRBJ1-1
CASSGRKDRTGELFF	TGTGCCAGCAGTGGGCGTAAAGACAGGACCGGGGAGCTGTTTTTT	NA	NA	TRBV6-9	TRBJ2-2
CASSQGRQGFGEKLFF	TGTGCCAGCAGCCAAGGACGGCAAGGATTCGGCGAAAAACTGTTTTTT	many	NA	TRBV3-1	TRBJ1-4
CASSRRLLRVGMNTEAFF	TGTGCCAGCAGCAGGAGGCTTCTCCGGGTCGGAATGAACACTGAAGCTTTCTTT	many	NA	TRBV27	TRBJ1-1
CASSRDRDAQPQHF	TGTGCCAGCAGCCGGGACAGGGACGCTCAGCCCCAGCATTTT	many	TRBD1	TRBV3-1	TRBJ1-5
CASERGQGAYNEQFF	TGTGCCAGCGAACGTGGACAGGGGGCGTACAATGAGCAGTTCTTC	many	TRBD1	TRBV7-9	TRBJ2-1
CAWRAGFGANVLTF	TGTGCCTGGAGGGCGGGGTTCGGGGCCAACGTCCTGACTTTC	once	NA	TRBV30	TRBJ2-6
CAWSASGTTQYF	TGTGCCTGGTCCGCTAGCGGGACCACGCAGTATTTT	many	TRBD2	TRBV30	TRBJ2-3
CASSTGTMNTEAFF	TGTGCCAGCAGTACAGGGACAATGAACACTGAAGCTTTCTTT	NA	NA	TRBV2	TRBJ1-1
CASSLFRGVSSEQYF	TGTGCCAGCAGCTTATTCCGGGGGGTATCTTCGGAGCAGTACTTC	NA	TRBD2	TRBV3-1	TRBJ2-7
CASSTTSGINEQFF	TGTGCCAGTAGTACAACTAGCGGGATCAATGAGCAGTTCTTC	few	TRBD2	TRBV19	TRBJ2-1